This T cell receptor beta chain was observed in a study of CD8 T cells in Susac syndrome. Study-level information: At the time their blood was drawn, patients with Susac syndrome were either therapy-naive, on corticosteroids (with some of them also receiving intravenous immunoglobulin), or on intravenous immunoglobulin alone.

The RNA input was about 0.5 to 1 ug, and it was reverse transcribed with random hexamers. In TCRdb, the immunoSEQ multiplex PCR reads were re-called with MiXCR into one record per CDR3 protein. Here the sample spans some 160,000 distinct CDR3 sequences, 94% being singletons. The CDR3 consists of 12 residues. The V gene lost 3 bases and the J gene lost 2 bases, with 8 bases spanning the gap. Germline V lookup: CDR1 DFQATT, CDR2 SNEGSKA (reference sequence). The chain is built from TRBV20-1 and TRBJ2-7; D is unclear. This clonotype originated in a human donor with Susac syndrome. The sequenced sample was CD4+ T cells from PBMCs. CDR3 in amino acids: CSASAKPYEQYF. CDR3 DNA: TGCAGTGCTAGCGCGAAACCCTACGAGCAGTACTTC.